This T cell receptor beta chain was retrieved from a study of T cell responses to AZD1222 COVID-19 vaccine. Study-level findings and limits: Most donors were white British and more were female, and clonal diversity was possibly underestimated.

Profiled with immunoSEQ multiplex PCR; TCRdb holds only in-frame clones, not every one. Seen here are 73,000 or so clones, 60% to 85% observed once, and the top ten hold less than 50%. Trimming removed 7 bases from V and 2 bases from J, with 8 bases in between. Looked up from germline, CDR1 is LGHNA and CDR2 is YNFKEQ. The CDR3 sequence is 13 residues long. About this clone: What it binds is not known.

The clonotype originates from an adult who received the AZD1222 COVID-19 vaccine. Source: peripheral blood, taken 28 days after the second AZD1222 dose. The chain combines TRBV4-2 with TRBJ2-2, with D possibly TRBD1 on 5 matching bases. As DNA, the CDR3 is TGTGCCAGCAAACAGGAAAACACCGGGGAGCTGTTTTTT. This codes for CASKQENTGELFF.